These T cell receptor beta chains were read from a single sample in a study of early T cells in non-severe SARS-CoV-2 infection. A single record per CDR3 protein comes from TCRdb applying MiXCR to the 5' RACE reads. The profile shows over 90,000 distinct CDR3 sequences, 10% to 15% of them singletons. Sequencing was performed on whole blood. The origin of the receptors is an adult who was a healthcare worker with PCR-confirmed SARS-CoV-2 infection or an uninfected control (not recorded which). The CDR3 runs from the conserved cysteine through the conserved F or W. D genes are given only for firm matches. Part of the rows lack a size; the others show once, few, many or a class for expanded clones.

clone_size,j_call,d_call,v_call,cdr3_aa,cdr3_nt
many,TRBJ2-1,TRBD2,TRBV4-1,CASSQPPTSGKRGEQFF,TGCGCCAGCAGCCAACCCCCGACTAGCGGGAAAAGGGGCGAGCAGTTCTTC
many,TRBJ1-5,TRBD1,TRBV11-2,CASSSTGTAYQPQHF,TGTGCCAGCAGCTCAACCGGGACAGCTTATCAGCCCCAGCATTTT
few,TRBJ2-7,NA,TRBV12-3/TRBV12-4,CASSLALKLYEQYF,TGTGCCAGCAGTTTAGCGCTAAAGCTCTACGAGCAGTACTTC
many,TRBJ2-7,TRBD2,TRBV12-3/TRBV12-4,CASSLAGAVGVDEQYF,TGTGCCAGCTCGCTAGCGGGAGCCGTCGGGGTGGACGAGCAGTACTTC
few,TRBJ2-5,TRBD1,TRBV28,CASRPRTGFRGTQYF,TGTGCCAGCAGACCGAGGACAGGGTTTCGGGGGACCCAGTACTTC
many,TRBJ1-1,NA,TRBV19,CASSINVGSEAFF,TGTGCCAGTAGTATCAATGTCGGTAGTGAAGCTTTCTTT
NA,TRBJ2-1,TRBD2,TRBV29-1,CSVVGLAGGLQFF,TGCAGCGTTGTCGGACTAGCGGGAGGATTGCAGTTCTTC
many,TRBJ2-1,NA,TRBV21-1,CASTSRGPQFF,TGTGCCAGCACCTCAAGGGGCCCCCAGTTCTTC
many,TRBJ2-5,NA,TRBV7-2,CASSLNSGKETQYF,TGTGCCAGCAGCTTAAACTCCGGGAAAGAGACCCAGTACTTC
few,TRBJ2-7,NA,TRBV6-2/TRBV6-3,CASSYSAGAGSEQYF,TGTGCCAGCAGTTACTCAGCAGGGGCTGGATCCGAGCAGTACTTC
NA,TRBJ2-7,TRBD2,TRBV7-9,CASSSKIFSGTESYEQYF,TGTGCCAGCAGCTCTAAAATTTTTAGCGGGACTGAATCCTACGAGCAGTACTTC
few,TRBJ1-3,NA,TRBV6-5,CASSYSPGLSGNTIYF,TGTGCCAGCAGTTACTCACCGGGACTCTCTGGAAACACCATATATTTT
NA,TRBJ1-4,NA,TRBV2,CASSPGAPGGKLFF,TGTGCCAGCAGTCCCGGGGCGCCAGGAGGAAAACTGTTTTTT
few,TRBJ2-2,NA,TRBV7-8,CASSNIRDFTPGELFF,TGTGCCAGCAGCAATATCCGGGACTTCACCCCCGGGGAGCTGTTTTTT
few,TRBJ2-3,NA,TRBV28,CASISGTDTQYF,TGTGCCAGCATTAGCGGAACAGATACGCAGTATTTT
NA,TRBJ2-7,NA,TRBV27,CASTAGGSTEQYF,TGTGCCAGCACCGCGGGCGGGTCCACGGAGCAGTACTTC
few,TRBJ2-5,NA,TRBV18,CVSSLQETQYF,TGTGTCAGCTCACTACAAGAGACCCAGTACTTC
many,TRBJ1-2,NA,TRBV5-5,CASSLWGPPDYGYTF,TGTGCCAGCAGCTTGTGGGGGCCCCCTGACTATGGCTACACCTTC
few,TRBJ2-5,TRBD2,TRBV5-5,CASSAWDSGIKETQYF,TGTGCCAGCAGCGCGTGGGATAGCGGGATAAAAGAGACCCAGTACTTC
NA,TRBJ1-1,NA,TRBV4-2,CASSQRTTNTEAFF,TGTGCCAGCAGCCAGAGGACAACGAACACTGAAGCTTTCTTT
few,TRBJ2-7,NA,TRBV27,CASSLGPLGEQYF,TGTGCCAGCAGTCTTGGGCCGCTAGGCGAGCAGTACTTC
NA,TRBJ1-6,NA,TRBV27,CASSLAGITYNSPLHF,TGTGCCAGCAGTCTGGCAGGGATCACCTATAATTCACCCCTCCACTTT
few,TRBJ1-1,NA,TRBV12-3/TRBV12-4,CASSQGMGTEAFF,TGTGCCAGCAGTCAAGGCATGGGCACTGAAGCTTTCTTT
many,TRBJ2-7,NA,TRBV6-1,CASTAGTYEQYF,TGTGCCAGCACGGCAGGCACCTACGAGCAGTACTTC
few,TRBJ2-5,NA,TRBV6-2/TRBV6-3,CASSYKGGETQYF,TGTGCCAGCAGTTACAAAGGGGGAGAGACCCAGTACTTC
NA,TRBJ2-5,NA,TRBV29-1,CSTGIYETQYF,TGCAGCACCGGGATATATGAGACCCAGTACTTC
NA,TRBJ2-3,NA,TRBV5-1,CASASWENTDTQYF,TGCGCCAGCGCGAGTTGGGAAAATACAGATACGCAGTATTTT
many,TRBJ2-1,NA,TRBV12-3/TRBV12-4,CASSFQGGYNEQFF,TGTGCCAGCAGTTTTCAGGGTGGCTACAATGAGCAGTTCTTC
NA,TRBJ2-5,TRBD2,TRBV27,CASSPRVFAGGETQYF,TGTGCCAGCAGTCCGCGAGTTTTTGCCGGGGGGGAGACCCAGTACTTC
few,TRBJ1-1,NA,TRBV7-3,CASSLETGNTEAFF,TGTGCCAGCAGCTTAGAAACGGGCAACACTGAAGCTTTCTTT
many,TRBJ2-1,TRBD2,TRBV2,CASSSLGTSINEQFF,TGTGCCAGCAGTTCCCTCGGGACTAGCATCAATGAGCAGTTCTTC
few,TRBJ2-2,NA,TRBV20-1,CSARVFNTGELFF,TGCAGTGCTAGAGTTTTCAACACCGGGGAGCTGTTTTTT
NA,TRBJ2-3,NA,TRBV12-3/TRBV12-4,CASSLGQQRNTQYF,TGTGCCAGCAGTTTGGGCCAGCAGAGGAATACGCAGTATTTT
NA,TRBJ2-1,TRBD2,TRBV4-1,CASSQDTVAGVRNEQFF,TGCGCCAGCAGCCAAGACACAGTAGCGGGAGTCCGTAATGAGCAGTTCTTC
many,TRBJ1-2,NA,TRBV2,CASNINTQVSYGYTF,TGTGCCAGCAATATAAATACACAGGTTTCCTATGGCTACACCTTC
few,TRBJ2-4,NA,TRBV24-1,CATGDKGIQYF,TGTGCCACCGGAGACAAAGGCATTCAGTACTTC
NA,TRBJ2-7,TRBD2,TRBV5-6,CASSFGLAGVQTYEQYF,TGTGCCAGCAGCTTCGGACTAGCGGGAGTTCAGACCTACGAGCAGTACTTC
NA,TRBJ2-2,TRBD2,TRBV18,CASSSWTSGRTGELFF,TGTGCCAGCTCAAGTTGGACTAGCGGCCGCACCGGGGAGCTGTTTTTT
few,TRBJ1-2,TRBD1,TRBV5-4,CANSRDRNYGYTF,TGTGCCAACAGCCGGGACAGGAACTATGGCTACACCTTC
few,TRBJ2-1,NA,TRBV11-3,CASSLDGQFNEQFF,TGTGCCAGCAGCTTAGACGGCCAATTCAATGAGCAGTTCTTC
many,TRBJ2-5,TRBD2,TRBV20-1,CSARPSGRYQETQYF,TGCAGTGCTAGGCCTAGCGGGAGGTACCAAGAGACCCAGTACTTC
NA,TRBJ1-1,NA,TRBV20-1,CSASELRGSLSGAFF,TGCAGTGCTAGCGAGCTCCGGGGCTCCCTTAGTGGGGCTTTCTTT
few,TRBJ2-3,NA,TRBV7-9,CASSLSDLTDTQYF,TGTGCCAGCAGCTTAAGTGACCTCACAGATACGCAGTATTTT
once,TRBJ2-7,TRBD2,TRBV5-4,CASSSGGKRSSYEQYF,TGTGCCAGCAGCTCCGGGGGGAAAAGGTCGAGCTACGAGCAGTACTTC
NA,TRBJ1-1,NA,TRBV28,CATERGTEAFF,TGTGCCACGGAGAGGGGTACTGAAGCTTTCTTT
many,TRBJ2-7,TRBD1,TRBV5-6,CASSFRGQGRYEQYF,TGTGCCAGCAGCTTCCGGGGACAGGGGAGGTACGAGCAGTACTTC
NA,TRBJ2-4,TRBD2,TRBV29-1,CSSLAGEGNIQYF,TGCAGCTCCCTAGCGGGAGAGGGTAACATTCAGTACTTC
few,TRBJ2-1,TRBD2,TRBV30,CAWSLKLRLAGSYNEQFF,TGTGCCTGGAGTCTTAAACTGCGACTAGCGGGCTCCTACAATGAGCAGTTCTTC
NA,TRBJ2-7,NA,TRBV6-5,CASSYSTTYEQYF,TGTGCCAGCAGTTACTCAACCACCTACGAGCAGTACTTC
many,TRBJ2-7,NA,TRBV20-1,CSARDVGRYEQYF,TGCAGTGCTAGAGATGTTGGCCGCTACGAGCAGTACTTC
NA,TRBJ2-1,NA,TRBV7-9,CASSLYGATSNEQFF,TGTGCCAGCAGCTTGTACGGGGCGACTTCTAATGAGCAGTTCTTC
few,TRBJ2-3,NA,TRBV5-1,CASSLQGMATDTQYF,TGCGCCAGCAGCTTGCAGGGGATGGCCACAGATACGCAGTATTTT
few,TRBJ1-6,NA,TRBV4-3,CASSQYPPANSPLHF,TGCGCCAGCAGCCAATACCCCCCGGCGAACTCACCCCTCCACTTT
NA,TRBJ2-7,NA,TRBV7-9,CASSLRRDEQYF,TGTGCCAGCAGCCTCCGTCGGGACGAGCAGTACTTC
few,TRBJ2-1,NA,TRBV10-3,CAISEWGKTYNEQFF,TGTGCCATCAGTGAGTGGGGAAAAACCTACAATGAGCAGTTCTTC